This TCR beta chain was captured by sequencing in a study of cytomegalovirus exposure and HLA in healthy donors. The study, taken as a whole, reports: CMV serostatus was the only recorded immune exposure for donors. Some V segments, TRBV6-2 and TRBV6-3 among them, were indistinguishable and were therefore excluded. TCR beta V- and J-gene trimming was later associated with a missense DCLRE1C variant. Cytomegalovirus-associated TCR beta chains were listed, numbering approximately 150.

The CDR3 is 18 amino acids. Germline lookup yields CDR1 SNHLY and CDR2 FYNNEI. Unmatched junction bases numbered 21, after V lost 7 bases and J lost 7 bases. With 60 Vbeta and 13 Jbeta primers, the PCR was carried out. Method: immunoSEQ multiplex PCR; TCRdb's copy keeps in-frame clones and lacks some. The table lists approximately 150,000 clones, approximately 80% of them singletons. Notes on this clone: Its antigen remains unidentified.

The sample comprised PBMCs. The chain has TRBV2 and TRBJ1-4, with 7 bases fitting TRBD1. This clonotype was sampled from a man younger than 35 in good health and CMV-seropositive. Written as DNA, the CDR3 is TGTGCCAGCACAATAAGCCGGACAGGAGCGGCAACGACTGAAAAACTGTTTTTT. The encoded protein is CASTISRTGAATTEKLFF. Looking up the rest from reference TRBV2 and TRBJ1-4 gives the full variable domain: EPEVTQTPSHQVTQMGQEVILRCVPISNHLYFYWYRQILGQKVEFLVSFYNNEISEKSEIFDDQFSVERPDGSNFTLKIRSTKLEDSAMYFCASTISRTGAATTEKLFFGSGTQLSVL.